The rows below give T cell receptor beta chains drawn from one sample of a study of PD-L1 blockade in urothelial cancer. Produced via immunoSEQ multiplex PCR; TCRdb's table is partial and in-frame only. Among roughly 40,000 clones listed, approximately 80% were seen once. The starting material was PBMCs, obtained around atezolizumab (anti-PD-L1) treatment. These receptors were collected from a man between 65 and 79 years old with urothelial cancer. The CDR3 runs from the conserved cysteine through the conserved F or W. D genes are given only for firm matches. Clone size is given for some rows only: seen once, a few or many times, or a class if the clone is expanded.

V gene: TRBV7-6; clone size: -; J gene: TRBJ2-3; D gene: TRBD1; CDR3 protein: CASSLAGTGFPDTQYF; CDR3 DNA: TGTGCCAGCAGCTTAGCGGGGACAGGGTTCCCAGATACGCAGTATTTT
V gene: TRBV28; clone size: -; J gene: TRBJ1-3; D gene: TRBD1; CDR3 protein: CASSPDRGYFGNTIYF; CDR3 DNA: TGTGCCAGCAGTCCGGACAGGGGGTATTTCGGAAACACCATATATTTT
V gene: TRBV5-6; clone size: -; J gene: TRBJ2-5; D gene: TRBD1; CDR3 protein: CASSFTTGASPYF; CDR3 DNA: TGTGCCAGCAGCTTTACTACAGGGGCTTCGCCCTACTTC
V gene: TRBV9; clone size: -; J gene: TRBJ1-1; D gene: TRBD1; CDR3 protein: CASSGTGGLTEAFF; CDR3 DNA: TGTGCCAGCAGCGGGACAGGGGGCTTAACTGAAGCTTTCTTT
V gene: TRBV11-2; clone size: -; J gene: TRBJ2-5; D gene: -; CDR3 protein: CASSPTGETQYF; CDR3 DNA: TGTGCCAGCAGCCCAACCGGAGAGACCCAGTACTTC
V gene: TRBV7-9; clone size: few; J gene: TRBJ2-3; D gene: TRBD1; CDR3 protein: CATVDRANTDTQYF; CDR3 DNA: TGTGCCACCGTGGACAGGGCAAACACAGATACGCAGTATTTT
V gene: TRBV29-1; clone size: -; J gene: TRBJ2-7; D gene: -; CDR3 protein: CSVEDLEDYEQYF; CDR3 DNA: TGCAGCGTTGAAGATCTAGAAGACTACGAGCAGTACTTC
V gene: TRBV7-9; clone size: -; J gene: TRBJ2-1; D gene: -; CDR3 protein: CASSFASEQFF; CDR3 DNA: TGTGCCAGCAGCTTTGCGAGTGAGCAGTTCTTC
V gene: TRBV2; clone size: -; J gene: TRBJ2-7; D gene: TRBD2; CDR3 protein: CATRLAYEQYF; CDR3 DNA: TGTGCCACCCGACTAGCTTACGAGCAGTACTTC
V gene: TRBV28; clone size: -; J gene: TRBJ1-4; D gene: -; CDR3 protein: CASSLDRGKVELFF; CDR3 DNA: TGTGCCAGCAGTTTGGATAGGGGGAAGGTGGAACTGTTTTTT
V gene: TRBV29-1; clone size: -; J gene: TRBJ2-2; D gene: TRBD1; CDR3 protein: CSVNRGRSGELFF; CDR3 DNA: TGCAGCGTTAACAGGGGGCGATCCGGGGAGCTGTTTTTT
V gene: TRBV19; clone size: few; J gene: TRBJ1-2; D gene: TRBD1; CDR3 protein: CASSIAGTAYGYTF; CDR3 DNA: TGTGCCAGTAGTATTGCGGGGACAGCCTATGGCTACACCTTC
V gene: TRBV23-1; clone size: -; J gene: TRBJ1-4; D gene: TRBD1; CDR3 protein: CASSRDRDGEKLFF; CDR3 DNA: TGCGCCAGCAGCCGGGACAGGGATGGGGAAAAACTGTTTTTT
V gene: TRBV5-4; clone size: once; J gene: TRBJ1-3; D gene: TRBD1; CDR3 protein: CASSSAGTGVSGNTIYF; CDR3 DNA: TGTGCCAGCAGCTCCGCCGGGACAGGGGTCTCTGGAAACACCATATATTTT
V gene: TRBV11-2; clone size: -; J gene: TRBJ2-1; D gene: -; CDR3 protein: CASSPPPGDNEQFF; CDR3 DNA: TGTGCCAGCAGCCCTCCCCCCGGGGACAATGAGCAGTTCTTC
V gene: TRBV28; clone size: -; J gene: TRBJ2-5; D gene: -; CDR3 protein: CASSLNAETQYF; CDR3 DNA: TGTGCCAGCAGTTTAAATGCGGAGACCCAGTACTTC
V gene: TRBV2; clone size: -; J gene: TRBJ1-1; D gene: TRBD1; CDR3 protein: CASSGDSLEAFF; CDR3 DNA: TGTGCCAGCAGCGGGGACAGTTTAGAAGCTTTCTTT
V gene: TRBV7-2; clone size: -; J gene: TRBJ2-4; D gene: -; CDR3 protein: CASSLQTVAKNIQYF; CDR3 DNA: TGTGCCAGCAGCTTACAGACAGTGGCCAAAAACATTCAGTACTTC
V gene: TRBV9; clone size: once; J gene: TRBJ2-5; D gene: -; CDR3 protein: CASTQQGSSMLETQYF; CDR3 DNA: TGTGCCAGCACTCAACAGGGATCGTCAATGCTAGAGACCCAGTACTTC
V gene: TRBV30; clone size: few; J gene: TRBJ1-1; D gene: TRBD1; CDR3 protein: CAWSVGGPEAFF; CDR3 DNA: TGTGCCTGGAGTGTAGGGGGCCCTGAAGCTTTCTTT
V gene: TRBV5-6; clone size: -; J gene: TRBJ1-5; D gene: -; CDR3 protein: CASSRLMGFNQPQHF; CDR3 DNA: TGTGCCAGCAGCCGTCTTATGGGCTTTAATCAGCCCCAGCATTTT
V gene: TRBV28; clone size: few; J gene: TRBJ1-2; D gene: -; CDR3 protein: CASNRDRSYGYTF; CDR3 DNA: TGTGCCAGCAACCGAGACAGGAGCTATGGCTACACCTTC
V gene: TRBV4-3; clone size: -; J gene: TRBJ1-2; D gene: -; CDR3 protein: CASSQDLEGRDGYTF; CDR3 DNA: TGCGCCAGCAGCCAAGATTTAGAGGGAAGAGATGGCTACACCTTC
V gene: TRBV10-3; clone size: few; J gene: TRBJ2-4; D gene: TRBD2; CDR3 protein: CAISESGTSGKNIQYF; CDR3 DNA: TGTGCCATCAGTGAGTCAGGGACTAGCGGTAAAAACATTCAGTACTTC
V gene: TRBV4-3; clone size: once; J gene: TRBJ2-7; D gene: -; CDR3 protein: CASSPSGGTRSSYEQYF; CDR3 DNA: TGCGCCAGCAGCCCCTCGGGCGGGACCCGCAGTTCATACGAGCAGTACTTC
V gene: TRBV5-4; clone size: -; J gene: TRBJ1-1; D gene: TRBD1; CDR3 protein: CASSLAGGAYTEAFF; CDR3 DNA: TGTGCCAGCAGCTTGGCAGGGGGCGCGTACACTGAAGCTTTCTTT
V gene: TRBV4-3; clone size: -; J gene: TRBJ1-1; D gene: TRBD1; CDR3 protein: CASSQGIRDRLFLTEAFF; CDR3 DNA: TGCGCCAGCAGCCAAGGAATCCGGGACAGGCTTTTCCTAACTGAAGCTTTCTTT
V gene: TRBV27; clone size: -; J gene: TRBJ1-4; D gene: -; CDR3 protein: CASSRPGGLFF; CDR3 DNA: TGTGCCAGCAGCCGTCCCGGTGGACTGTTTTTT
V gene: TRBV6-1; clone size: -; J gene: TRBJ2-5; D gene: -; CDR3 protein: CASSEKAGGSGTQYF; CDR3 DNA: TGTGCCAGCAGTGAAAAAGCGGGCGGCTCTGGAACCCAGTACTTC
V gene: TRBV4-1; clone size: few; J gene: TRBJ1-3; D gene: TRBD1; CDR3 protein: CASSQEYDRASSGNTIYF; CDR3 DNA: TGCGCCAGCAGCCAAGAATACGACAGGGCCTCCTCTGGAAACACCATATATTTT
V gene: TRBV11-3; clone size: -; J gene: TRBJ1-2; D gene: TRBD1; CDR3 protein: CASSHGQGDSGGYTF; CDR3 DNA: TGTGCCAGCAGCCACGGACAGGGTGATTCCGGTGGCTACACCTTC
V gene: TRBV7-9; clone size: -; J gene: TRBJ2-5; D gene: TRBD2; CDR3 protein: CASSSERRTSGTQETQYF; CDR3 DNA: TGTGCCAGCAGCTCCGAAAGAAGAACTAGCGGAACCCAAGAGACCCAGTACTTC